These 24 T cell receptor beta chains originate from one sample sequenced in a study of blood T cell repertoires in COVID-19. Only in-frame clones appear in the TCRdb table, and some are missing; sequencing was by immunoSEQ multiplex PCR. Of about 70,000 clones in the sample, 80% to 90% were seen once. Sequencing was performed on peripheral blood. The receptors shown here come from a man aged 45 to 65 with acute or convalescent COVID-19.

J is TRBJ2-3 and V is TRBV27; TRBD2 aligns across 7 bases. Germline values: CDR1 MNHEY, CDR2 SMNVEV (reference sequence). The CDR3 has 14 residues. V shed 4 bases and J 6 bases; nucleotides not matched to a gene: 7. CDR3 nucleotides: TGTGCCAGCAGTTCTCTAGCGGAGGCGGATACGCAGTATTTT. Translation: CASSSLAEADTQYF.

V gene TRBV12-5 combines with J gene TRBJ1-5; 8 bases map to TRBD1. Trimming took 7 bases from V and 4 from J; bases not matched to a gene: 6. The CDR3 contains 14 residues. From germline, CDR1 is LGHNT and CDR2 FRNRAP. The CDR3 DNA follows: TGTGCTAGTGCCCCGGACAGGGAAAATCAGCCCCAGCATTTT. It specifies CASAPDRENQPQHF.

As to this clone: Other DNA sequences in this specimen translate into the identical CDR3. The chain carries TRBV28 and TRBJ1-1; possible D gene TRBD1, 6 bases. The CDR3 loop spans 13 amino acids. Trimming took 6 bases from V and 5 from J, leaving 13 bases between them. Germline CDR1 is MDHEN and CDR2 is SYDVKM. DNA of the CDR3: TGTGCCAGCAGAAGGACAGTTGAGACTGAAGCTTTCTTT. Protein: CASRRTVETEAFF.

The chain combines TRBV7-9 with TRBJ2-5; D perhaps matches TRBD1 (6 bases). This CDR3 has 14 residues. V shed 3 bases and J shed 5 bases, with 13 bases lying between them. The germline V gene has CDR1 SEHNR and CDR2 FQNEAQ (reference sequence). CDR3 loop: CASSFQGPGETQYF. The CDR3 DNA is TGTGCCAGCAGCTTCCAGGGGCCCGGGGAGACCCAGTACTTC. The full variable domain, with the rest looked up from reference TRBV7-9 and TRBJ2-5, is DTGVSQNPRHKITKRGQNVTFRCDPISEHNRLYWYRQTLGQGPEFLTYFQNEAQLEKSRLLSDRFSAERPKGSFSTLEIQRTEQGDSAMYLCASSFQGPGETQYFGPGTRLLVL.

The J gene is TRBJ2-6, the V gene TRBV29-1; the D is unclear. The CDR3 has 15 amino acids. From germline, CDR1 is SQVTM and CDR2 ANQGSEA. CDR3 in DNA: TGCGCGTATCAGACGACAAGACGTGGGGCCAACGTCCTGACTTTC. The encoded protein is CAYQTTRRGANVLTF. Full variable domain (remainder filled in from reference TRBV29-1 and TRBJ2-6): SAVISQKPSRDICQRGTSLTIQCQVDSQVTMMFWYRQQPGQSLTLIATANQGSEATYESGFVIDKFPISRPNLTFSTLTVSNMSPEDSSIYLCAYQTTRRGANVLTFGAGSRLTVL.

The CDR3 bases are TGTGCCAGCAGCTTAGGACAGGGTTTGGACTATGGCTACACCTTC. Translating gives CASSLGQGLDYGYTF. The chain links TRBV7-9 to TRBJ1-2, with 7 bases aligning to TRBD1. V lost 1 base and J lost 3; bases outside the gene matches: 5. The CDR3 sequence is 15 residues long. The germline CDR1 and CDR2 sequences are SEHNR and FQNEAQ (reference sequence).

This rearrangement joins TRBV6-4 to TRBJ2-2, with a weak D call TRBD2 (5 bases). CDR3 size: 14 residues. Deletions cut 0 bases from V and 5 bases from J, with 7 bases between. Germline values: CDR1 MRHNA, CDR2 SNTAGT. CDR3 nucleotide sequence: TGTGCCAGCAGTGACTCGAGGGAAACCGGGGAGCTGTTTTTT. It yields the protein CASSDSRETGELFF.

The chain couples TRBV9 to TRBJ2-3, with 7 bases aligning to TRBD1. The CDR3 consists of 16 residues. Looked up from germline, CDR1 is SGDLS and CDR2 is YYNGEE. V trimming: 0 bases; J trimming: 2 bases; junction bases outside the gene matches: 6. Here the CDR3 reads CASSVEGGSSTDTQYF. The CDR3 nucleotides are TGTGCCAGCAGCGTAGAAGGGGGCTCCTCCACAGATACGCAGTATTTT.

The chain links TRBV19 to TRBJ1-5; D perhaps matches TRBD1 (6 bases). The CDR3 loop spans 16 amino acids. Germline V gene data show CDR1 as LNHDA and CDR2 as SQIVND (reference sequence). The V and J ends lost 7 bases and 3 bases respectively, with 19 bases between them. The CDR3 here is CASMMLGRGDNQPQHF. For the CDR3, the DNA is TGTGCCAGTATGATGTTAGGCAGGGGAGACAATCAGCCCCAGCATTTT.

This sequence joins TRBV3-1 (or the pseudogene TRBV3-2) and TRBJ1-5, with D possibly matching TRBD1 (6 bases). The V end was cut by 0 bases, the J end by 6 bases, with 15 bases between. The CDR3 is 16 amino acids. Germline values: CDR1 LGHDT, CDR2 YNNKEL (reference sequence). CDR3 amino acids: CASSQERAGAVQPQHF. The CDR3 DNA sequence: TGTGCCAGCAGCCAAGAGCGAGCAGGGGCGGTTCAGCCCCAGCATTTT.

The chain joins TRBV5-4 to TRBJ1-2, with 8 bases that match TRBD1. Germline V gives CDR1 SGHNT, CDR2 YYREEE (reference sequence). The ends lost 3 bases at V and 5 bases at J; junction bases unmatched: 9. CDR3 length: 15 residues. The CDR3 bases are TGTGCCAGCAGCTCTAGGACAGGGCCATGGTATGGCTACACCTTC. It translates to CASSSRTGPWYGYTF.

This chain connects TRBV24-1 to TRBJ1-1; D might be TRBD1 (6 bases). Trimming stripped 5 bases from V and 5 bases from J, with 17 bases between. The CDR3 length is 15 residues. CDR1 is KGHDR, CDR2 SFDVKD, per germline. CDR3: CATSAGNRVSTEAFF. Written as DNA, the CDR3 is TGTGCCACCAGTGCAGGTAACAGGGTTTCAACTGAAGCTTTCTTT.

The chain couples TRBV6-6 to TRBJ2-1; possible D gene TRBD1, 5 bases. The CDR3 covers 12 residues. Trimming removed 6 bases from V and 9 bases from J, with 12 bases in between. CDR1 and CDR2 (germline): MNHNY, SVGAGI (reference sequence). The chain's CDR3 is CASRTTATEQFF. CDR3 nucleotides: TGTGCCAGCAGAACGACAGCCACTGAGCAGTTCTTC.

The table lists this clone with a few counts. The CDR3 loop reads CASSYSKAVLRARYEQYF. CDR3 DNA sequence: TGTGCCAGCAGTTACTCGAAGGCGGTCCTGCGGGCTAGGTACGAGCAGTACTTC. The chain employs TRBV6-2 or TRBV6-3 and TRBJ2-7, with D possibly being TRBD2 (5 bases). Trimming cost V 0 bases and J 4 bases, with 22 bases left between them. The CDR3 runs 18 residues. Germline values: CDR1 MNHEY, CDR2 SVGEGT.

This chain links TRBV5-1 with TRBJ2-5; the D is unclear. Trimming took 4 bases from V and 3 from J, leaving 7 bases between them. The CDR3 is 12 residues long. Germline CDR1 reads SGHRS; CDR2 reads YFSETQ. CDR3 nucleotide sequence: TGCGCCAGCAGCGAAAGCGAAGAGACCCAGTACTTC. Translation: CASSESEETQYF.

V gene TRBV4-3 combines with J gene TRBJ2-1, with 9 bases that match TRBD1. Trimming took 0 bases from V and 6 from J; bases not matched to a gene: 6. CDR3 length: 16 residues. Germline CDR1 and CDR2: LGHNA and YSLEER. The CDR3 reads CASSQDPGTGSNEQFF. The CDR3 DNA follows: TGCGCCAGCAGCCAAGACCCCGGGACAGGGTCCAATGAGCAGTTCTTC.

As for this clone: Other DNA sequences of this sample code for an identical CDR3. This sequence joins TRBV7-2 and TRBJ1-2, with D unclear. Germline CDR1 reads SGHTA; CDR2 reads FQGNSA. CDR3 length: 14 residues. Trimming stripped 5 bases from V and 2 bases from J, with 12 bases between. CDR3 amino acids: CASSPRTGNYGYTF. The CDR3 nucleotides read TGTGCCAGCAGCCCGCGGACGGGAAACTATGGCTACACCTTC.

This clone appeared a single time. The genes are TRBV25-1 and TRBJ1-1, with D tentatively TRBD1 (5 bases). The V end lost 3 bases, the J end lost 5 bases, and 19 bases lay between the germline ends. The CDR3 contains 16 residues. Germline-derived CDR1 and CDR2 are MGHDK and SYGVNS. The CDR3 DNA sequence: TGTGCCAGCAGTGATCCCTTGGCGGGGCTTCCTACTGAAGCTTTCTTT. Its translation: CASSDPLAGLPTEAFF. The full variable domain, with the rest looked up from reference TRBV25-1 and TRBJ1-1, is EADIYQTPRYLVIGTGKKITLECSQTMGHDKMYWYQQDPGMELHLIHYSYGVNSTEKGDLSSESTVSRIRTEHFPLTLESARPSHTSQYLCASSDPLAGLPTEAFFGQGTRLTVV.

CDR3 coding DNA: TGCGCCAGCAGCTTGGTCGTGGGAGGTAGCACAGATACGCAGTATTTT. Translation gives CASSLVVGGSTDTQYF. The chain recombines TRBV5-1 with TRBJ2-3, with a weak D call TRBD2 (6 bases). Germline CDR1 is SGHRS and CDR2 is YFSETQ. This CDR3 region has 16 residues. V lost 0 bases, J lost 0 bases, and 11 bases lay in between.

The chain employs TRBV19 and TRBJ1-2; D is unclear. Trimming took 3 bases from V and 0 from J, leaving 11 bases between them. The CDR3 has 15 amino acids. Looked up from germline, CDR1 is LNHDA and CDR2 is SQIVND (reference sequence). The CDR3 coding sequence is TGTGCCAGTAGTATCGGGAGGATGACTAACTATGGCTACACCTTC. This translates into CASSIGRMTNYGYTF.

This clone was seen just once. The genes are TRBV19 and TRBJ2-2; D is unclear. Looked up from germline, CDR1 is LNHDA and CDR2 is SQIVND (reference sequence). The germline V and J ends were trimmed by 6 bases and 1 base, with 9 bases remaining between them. The CDR3 is 14 residues long. CDR3 bases: TGTGCCAGTAGGGCAGGATTGAACACCGGGGAGCTGTTTTTT. Amino acid sequence: CASRAGLNTGELFF.

The chain joins TRBV27 to TRBJ2-7, with 12 positions matching TRBD2. The CDR3 loop spans 13 amino acids. The trim removed 8 bases at V and 4 bases at J, leaving 3 bases unmatched. Per germline, CDR1 MNHEY and CDR2 SMNVEV (reference sequence). CDR3 amino acids: CASRTSGTYEQYF. In nucleotides, the CDR3 is TGTGCCAGCCGGACTAGCGGGACTTACGAGCAGTACTTC.

The chain links TRBV7-2 to TRBJ2-3; 7 positions agree with TRBD2. The J segment lost 3 bases and the V segment lost 5 bases, leaving 11 bases of the junction unmatched. The germline CDR1 and CDR2 sequences are SGHTA and FQGNSA. The length of the CDR3 is 16 residues. DNA for the CDR3: TGTGCCAGCAGCCCCCTTGGGGGGGGGTTAACAGATACGCAGTATTTT. This gives the protein CASSPLGGGLTDTQYF.

This sequence joins TRBV7-2 and TRBJ2-2; TRBD1 matches at 7 bases. This CDR3 contains 16 residues. Trimming cost V 3 bases and J 7 bases; bases outside gene matches: 11. Germline CDR1 is SGHTA and CDR2 is FQGNSA. CDR3 amino acids: CASSFGQAGNHGELFF. The CDR3 DNA is TGTGCCAGCAGCTTCGGACAGGCCGGGAACCACGGGGAGCTGTTTTTT.